Below are 10 T cell receptor beta chains sequenced from a single sample in a study of blood T cell repertoires in COVID-19. The assay was immunoSEQ multiplex PCR, and TCRdb's table has in-frame clones only and misses some. The sample yields under 300,000 clones, roughly 80% seen once. The specimen sequenced was peripheral blood. The origin of the receptors is a woman in her forties with active or convalescent COVID-19.

The chain joins TRBV7-9 to TRBJ2-5; D gene uncertain. Germline values: CDR1 SEHNR, CDR2 FQNEAQ (reference sequence). Trimming took off 3 bases at V and 5 bases at J, with 10 bases between the two ends. The CDR3 is made up of 13 amino acids. CDR3 residues: CASSFPSRETQYF. Here the CDR3 DNA reads TGTGCCAGCAGCTTTCCCAGCAGGGAGACCCAGTACTTC.

On this clone itself: The junction and the germline gene differ at one end; a read error may be behind it. This rearrangement joins TRBV5-6 to TRBJ1-5; 7 positions agree with TRBD1. The CDR3 runs 15 residues. Germline V CDR1 and CDR2: SGHDT, YYEEEE. The CDR3 DNA reads TGTGCCAGCAGCTTGTTGAGGGGGCGCAAACAGCTCCAGCATTTT. It yields the protein CASSLLRGRKQLQHF.

This clone was seen only once. This chain uses TRBV5-1 with TRBJ1-3; D perhaps matches TRBD1 (5 bases). Germline V gene lookup returns CDR1 SGHRS and CDR2 YFSETQ. Trimming pared 1 base from V and 0 bases from J, leaving 11 bases between. CDR3 length equals 16 residues. In nucleotides, the CDR3 is TGCGCCAGCAGCTTGATAGACAGATCCTCTGGAAACACCATATATTTT. Translating gives CASSLIDRSSGNTIYF.

DNA of the CDR3: TGTGCCAGCAGTTCTGACAGGGTTCAGCCCCAGCATTTT. Protein product: CASSSDRVQPQHF. The V and J genes are TRBV2 and TRBJ1-5, with 7 bases fitting TRBD1. The CDR3 runs to 13 residues. Germline V gene lookup returns CDR1 SNHLY and CDR2 FYNNEI. V shed 5 bases, J shed 6 bases, and the junction held 4 bases outside the gene matches.

V gene TRBV7-9 combines with J gene TRBJ1-2, with D possibly being TRBD1 (6 bases). V lost 3 bases and J 7 bases, leaving 18 bases between the germline ends. There are 15 residues in the CDR3. Germline-derived CDR1 and CDR2 are SEHNR and FQNEAQ (reference sequence). The CDR3 loop is CASSFGGPGTSGYTF. The CDR3 region has the DNA TGTGCCAGCAGCTTTGGGGGGCCGGGGACTAGTGGCTACACCTTC.

The rearrangement uses TRBV20-1 and TRBJ1-1, with a weak D call TRBD1 (6 bases). The germline V gene encodes CDR1 DFQATT and CDR2 SNEGSKA (reference sequence). The length of the CDR3 is 15 residues. V lost 3 bases, J lost 0 bases, and 14 bases lay in between. The CDR3 nucleotides are TGCAGTGCTAGTCTGGGACAACGAATGAACACTGAAGCTTTCTTT. It translates to CSASLGQRMNTEAFF.

V usage is TRBV19 and J usage is TRBJ1-1; 8 nucleotides agree with TRBD1. The CDR3 is made up of 16 amino acids. V dropped 1 base and J dropped 2; count of bases not matched to a gene: 6. The germline gives CDR1 LNHDA, CDR2 SQIVND (reference sequence). The CDR3 spells CASSIVGTGDNTEAFF. CDR3 coding DNA: TGTGCCAGTAGTATAGTTGGGACAGGAGATAACACTGAAGCTTTCTTT.

This chain uses TRBV11-3 with TRBJ1-1; a weak D match, TRBD1 (5 bases). Germline V lookup: CDR1 SGHNT, CDR2 YENEEA. Trimming took off 5 bases at V and 0 bases at J, with 10 bases between the two ends. CDR3 length equals 14 residues. The CDR3 DNA reads TGTGCCAGCAGCCGAAGGGGCGTGAACACTGAAGCTTTCTTT. This sequence encodes CASSRRGVNTEAFF.

The chain couples TRBV5-4 to TRBJ2-5; the D gene is possibly TRBD2 (5 bases). The length of the CDR3 is 16 residues. The V gene's germline CDR1 is SGHNT and CDR2 YYREEE (reference sequence). Trimming removed 4 bases at V and 5 bases at J, with 21 bases between. This CDR3 is CASSMDRPTPGETQYF. The CDR3, as DNA: TGTGCCAGCAGCATGGACCGACCCACCCCGGGGGAGACCCAGTACTTC.

This clone was detected once. The chain links TRBV5-1 to TRBJ1-3, with D unresolved. V lost 0 bases and J 0 bases, leaving 10 bases between the germline ends. Per germline, CDR1 SGHRS and CDR2 YFSETQ. The CDR3 extends over 16 amino acids. The CDR3 coding sequence is TGCGCCAGCAGCTTGGTTACCGCTACCTCTGGAAACACCATATATTTT. Residues: CASSLVTATSGNTIYF.